The 24 T cell receptor beta chains below were found in one sample sequenced in a study of regulatory T cells in long-lasting Graves disease (dated by TCRdb to 2020 to 2023). The sample's time point, from its label and the paper: newly diagnosed GD, antithyroid drugs for less than 3 months. RNA was extracted from PBMCs in TRIzol for both TCR sequencing and RNA sequencing. Libraries came from multiplex PCR. Instrument on record: Illumina HiSeq 4000. CDR3 regions were amplified by Arm-PCR with iRepertoire HTBI primers to construct TCR beta libraries. TCRdb itself trimmed the public reads at Q25 with fastp, ran MiXCR and retained productive beta chains. Identical CDR3 proteins give one entry, which carries the most common genes and DNA. The table for this sample lists about 200,000 distinct CDR3 sequences; roughly 19% of them were counted only once. In total, the top ten clones hold 10% to 15% of the sample.

The data were also submitted as part of a second study, on T cells in Graves' hyperthyroidism and ophthalmopathy.

The sample consisted of peripheral blood mononuclear cells (PBMCs), taken at new diagnosis, from a patient treated with antithyroid drugs. These receptors originate from a young woman with Graves disease. Donor details come from another sample of the same person, matched by shared clones.

This clonotype came up many times. V usage is TRBV19 and J usage is TRBJ1-4; D possibly corresponds to TRBD1 (5 bases). Trimming pared 1 base from V and 0 bases from J, leaving 6 bases between. CDR3 size: 15 residues. Germline V gives CDR1 LNHDA, CDR2 SQIVND (reference sequence). In DNA, the CDR3 is TGTGCCAGTAGTATAGGACAGTCAACTAATGAAAAACTGTTTTTT. It translates to CASSIGQSTNEKLFF.

As DNA, the CDR3 is TGTGCCAGCAGCGGGACAGGGGGCCTCCTCGGTAATTCACCCCTCCACTTT. Its protein product is CASSGTGGLLGNSPLHF. The rearrangement links TRBV6-2 or TRBV6-3 to TRBJ1-6, with 12 bases aligning to TRBD1. The CDR3 is 17 amino acids. Trimming cost V 6 bases and J 6 bases; bases outside gene matches: 9. The germline gives CDR1 MNHEY, CDR2 SVGEGT.

This clonotype has ten or more counts. The rearrangement uses TRBV6-1 and TRBJ1-6; 7 positions match TRBD1. Germline loops: CDR1 MNHNS, CDR2 SASEGT. CDR3 length: 15 residues. J gave up 7 bases and V 6 bases, and 9 bases lay outside the gene matches. The CDR3 spells CASSLRQGANSPLHF. CDR3 nucleotides: TGTGCCAGCAGCCTCAGACAGGGAGCGAATTCACCCCTCCACTTT.

This clonotype was counted many times. The V gene is TRBV11-2, the J gene TRBJ2-3; D is tentatively TRBD1 or TRBD2 (5 bases each). Germline CDR1 is SGHAT and CDR2 is FQNNGV. This CDR3 is 15 amino acids long. V was pared by 4 bases and J by 4 bases, with 15 bases between. For the CDR3, the DNA is TGTGCCAGCAGCTCCTGGGGCAAGGAGGCAGATACGCAGTATTTT. Translation gives CASSSWGKEADTQYF.

There are many counts of this clonotype. The J gene is TRBJ2-7, the V gene TRBV20-1, with TRBD2 matching over 8 bases. With V trimmed by 0 bases and J by 6 bases, 10 bases remained unmatched. The CDR3 is made up of 15 amino acids. Germline V gene sequence: CDR1 DFQATT, CDR2 SNEGSKA (reference sequence). The CDR3 reads CSAREPGRASLEQYF. The CDR3 DNA reads as TGCAGTGCTAGAGAGCCCGGGAGGGCCAGCCTCGAGCAGTACTTC.

There are many counts of this clonotype. The V gene is TRBV3-1, the J gene TRBJ2-5, with TRBD1 matching 7 bases. J lost 4 bases, V lost 0 bases, and 8 bases had no gene match. The CDR3 has 16 residues. Germline-derived CDR1 and CDR2 are LGHDT and YNNKEL (reference sequence). The CDR3 reads CASSQDGGQQRETQYF. Written as DNA, the CDR3 is TGTGCCAGCAGCCAAGATGGGGGACAGCAGAGAGAGACCCAGTACTTC.

This clonotype was recorded at least ten times. The chain is built from TRBV20-1 and TRBJ1-5; D is uncertain. CDR3 length: 14 amino acids. V dropped 4 bases and J dropped 5 bases, with 15 bases sitting between them. Germline CDR1 and CDR2: DFQATT and SNEGSKA (reference sequence). CDR3 amino acids: CSATTSRTDQPQHF. The CDR3 DNA is TGCAGTGCTACGACCAGTCGAACGGATCAGCCCCAGCATTTT.

This clonotype has ten or more counts. The J gene is TRBJ2-2, the V gene TRBV12-3 or TRBV12-4, with 7 bases identical to TRBD1. J lost 2 bases, V lost 6 bases, and 6 bases had no gene match. This CDR3 has 15 amino acids. Here the CDR3 DNA reads TGTGCCAGCAGCCCTCGGGACAGTAACACCGGGGAGCTGTTTTTT. Amino acid sequence: CASSPRDSNTGELFF.

Many counts were recorded for this clonotype. This chain links TRBV27 with TRBJ1-1; D is unresolved. Trimming removed 0 bases at V and 6 bases at J, with 11 bases between. Looked up from germline, CDR1 is MNHEY and CDR2 is SMNVEV (reference sequence). The CDR3 covers 14 residues. CDR3 DNA: TGTGCCAGCAGTTTATCGTTGGCAGATCCTGAAGCTTTCTTT. It translates to CASSLSLADPEAFF.

This clonotype has only a few counts. The rearrangement joins TRBV20-1 to TRBJ2-1, with 12 positions matching TRBD1. CDR3 length equals 14 residues. From germline, CDR1 is DFQATT and CDR2 SNEGSKA (reference sequence). Trimming cost V 5 bases and J 9 bases; bases outside gene matches: 8. The CDR3 here is CSAPGQGAIGEQFF. CDR3 bases: TGCAGTGCTCCGGGACAGGGGGCGATCGGTGAGCAGTTCTTC.

This clonotype was detected ten times or more. The genes are TRBV28 and TRBJ2-7; perhaps TRBD2 as D (5 bases). CDR3 length: 16 amino acids. Germline CDR1 and CDR2: MDHEN and SYDVKM. Trimming shortened V by 3 bases and J by 3 bases, and 18 bases separated the two germline ends. In DNA form, the CDR3 reads TGTGCCAGCAGTTTTTCATTGGAGGAGCCGGACTACGAGCAGTACTTC. It encodes CASSFSLEEPDYEQYF.

This clonotype showed up many times. The chain is built from TRBV2 and TRBJ1-6; D is undetermined. V was cut by 4 bases and J by 7 bases, with 8 bases left in between. CDR3 length: 13 residues. Germline loops: CDR1 SNHLY, CDR2 FYNNEI. Here the CDR3 reads CASSGGENSPLHF. DNA of the CDR3: TGTGCCAGCAGTGGTGGCGAGAATTCACCCCTCCACTTT.

This clonotype appeared many times. The chain employs TRBV19 and TRBJ2-5, with D possibly being TRBD1 (5 bases). V lost 2 bases, J lost 2 bases, and 12 bases lay in between. The CDR3 has 15 amino acids. Germline CDR1 LNHDA, CDR2 SQIVND (reference sequence). DNA for the CDR3: TGTGCCAGTAGTATAACAGGCCTGCCTCAAGAGACCCAGTACTTC. Protein sequence: CASSITGLPQETQYF. Full variable domain (missing parts from reference TRBV19 and TRBJ2-5): DGGITQSPKYLFRKEGQNVTLSCEQNLNHDAMYWYRQDPGQGLRLIYYSQIVNDFQKGDIAEGYSVSREKKESFPLTVTSAQKNPTAFYLCASSITGLPQETQYFGPGTRLLVL.

This clonotype was observed many times. The rearrangement links TRBV2 to TRBJ1-2; 7 positions agree with TRBD1. Germline V gene sequence: CDR1 SNHLY, CDR2 FYNNEI. The CDR3 spans 14 residues. Trimming cost V 4 bases and J 4 bases; bases outside gene matches: 6. CDR3 loop: CASSVRGQVYGYTF. The CDR3 nucleotides are TGTGCCAGCAGTGTGAGGGGGCAGGTCTATGGCTACACCTTC.

This clonotype came up many times. The chain recombines TRBV7-9 with TRBJ1-2; D not certain. V was cut by 5 bases and J by 7 bases, with 14 bases left in between. Germline CDR1 SEHNR, CDR2 FQNEAQ (reference sequence). This CDR3 contains 13 residues. CDR3 region: CASSPKMGSGYTF. The CDR3 DNA is TGTGCCAGCAGCCCCAAGATGGGGAGTGGCTACACCTTC.

The gene calls are TRBV5-8 and TRBJ1-2, with TRBD1 identical over 7 bases. Germline V gene sequence: CDR1 SGHTS, CDR2 YDEGEE. Trimming cost V 7 bases and J 2 bases; bases outside gene matches: 11. The length of the CDR3 is 15 residues. This CDR3 is CASALGQGGNYGYTF. The CDR3 nucleotides are TGTGCCAGCGCATTGGGGCAGGGGGGGAACTATGGCTACACCTTC.

The table lists this clonotype with many counts. The J gene is TRBJ2-2, the V gene TRBV9; D ambiguous. V was shortened by 0 bases and J by 4 bases, with 7 bases between the two germline ends. CDR1 is SGDLS, CDR2 YYNGEE, per germline. This CDR3 is built from 14 residues. The CDR3 coding sequence is TGTGCCAGCAGCGTAGACGATAGCACCGGGGAGCTGTTTTTT. Amino acid sequence: CASSVDDSTGELFF.

This clonotype appeared many times. This sequence joins TRBV12-3 or TRBV12-4 and TRBJ2-1; no definite D call. This CDR3 is 11 amino acids long. V was shortened by 3 bases and J by 10 bases, with 7 bases between the two germline ends. CDR3 sequence: CASSLNLEQFF. CDR3 DNA: TGTGCCAGCAGTTTGAATCTGGAGCAGTTCTTC.

A remark on this clonotype: This could be a read error, since a much larger clone is one nucleotide away. The chain uses TRBV19 and TRBJ1-2; no clear D. The CDR3 consists of 15 residues. Germline CDR1 reads LNHDA; CDR2 reads SQIVND (reference sequence). V was cut by 1 base and J by 2 bases, with 11 bases left in between. CDR3 sequence: CASSIVPTANYGYTF. Written as DNA, the CDR3 is TGTGCCAGTAGTATAGTCCCGACGGCGAACTATGGCTACACCTTC. Variable domain in full (rest from reference TRBV19 and TRBJ1-2): DGGITQSPKYLFRKEGQNVTLSCEQNLNHDAMYWYRQDPGQGLRLIYYSQIVNDFQKGDIAEGYSVSREKKESFPLTVTSAQKNPTAFYLCASSIVPTANYGYTFGSGTRLTVV.

As to this clonotype: With only one base between it and a far larger clone, this is likely a read error. The CDR3 bases are TGTGCCAGCAGTTACCCCGATCGCAATTCACCCCTCCACTTT. Translation gives CASSYPDRNSPLHF. The V call is TRBV6-5, the J call TRBJ1-6, with unresolved D. The germline V and J ends were trimmed by 2 bases and 7 bases, with 9 bases remaining between them. Looked up from germline, CDR1 is MNHEY and CDR2 is SVGAGI. The CDR3 spans 14 residues.

The genes are TRBV28 and TRBJ1-6; 7 nucleotides align to TRBD1. Germline CDR1 reads MDHEN; CDR2 reads SYDVKM. J was trimmed by 10 bases and V by 4 bases; bases with no gene match: 10. This CDR3 region has 15 residues. The CDR3 loop is CASSSADRVPSPLHF. In DNA, the CDR3 is TGTGCCAGCAGTTCCGCTGACAGGGTTCCGTCACCCCTCCACTTT.

In its sample, this clonotype was seen many times. The chain employs TRBV28 and TRBJ1-1; no clear D gene. The germline V gene has CDR1 MDHEN and CDR2 SYDVKM. Trimming removed 5 bases from V and 5 bases from J, with 18 bases in between. This CDR3 has 15 residues. This chain's CDR3 is CASSPIAPASTEAFF. The DNA of the CDR3 is TGTGCCAGCAGTCCAATCGCGCCCGCGTCGACTGAAGCTTTCTTT.

This clonotype was detected ten times or more. V is TRBV27 and J is TRBJ2-7; D might be TRBD2 (5 bases). V was pared by 3 bases and J by 2 bases, with 14 bases between. This CDR3 has 15 amino acids. Germline V lookup: CDR1 MNHEY, CDR2 SMNVEV (reference sequence). The DNA of the CDR3 is TGTGCCAGCAGTTTGTCCGGACTGAAGACCTACGAGCAGTACTTC. This codes for CASSLSGLKTYEQYF.

This clonotype was counted only a few times. Here the CDR3 DNA reads TGTGCCAGCAGTGTTCAGGGGGAAGCAGATACGCAGTATTTT. It specifies CASSVQGEADTQYF. This chain joins TRBV6-4 and TRBJ2-3, with 7 bases lining up with TRBD1. This CDR3 has 14 residues. Germline CDR1 is MRHNA and CDR2 is SNTAGT. V was pared by 4 bases and J by 4 bases, with 5 bases of the junction left unmatched.